This record looks at one TCR beta chain sequence and its context. The entry originates in a study of blood T cell repertoires in COVID-19. CDR1 and CDR2 from the germline V gene are SGHDT and YYEEEE. The CDR3 extends over 14 amino acids. V lost 3 bases to trimming and J lost 3 bases; unmatched junction nucleotides: 4. Data came from immunoSEQ multiplex PCR; TCRdb stores just in-frame clones and leaves some out. Of about 200,000 clones listed, 83% are singletons. The sample taken for sequencing was PBMCs or T cells enriched from blood (not recorded which). The chain is built from TRBV5-6 and TRBJ1-1; 8 bases are a match to TRBD1. The receptor was derived from a woman aged 45-60 years who had been exposed to COVID-19. The CDR3 here is CASSYRQGYTEAFF. The CDR3 nucleotides are TGTGCCAGCAGCTACCGACAGGGGTACACTGAAGCTTTCTTT.